These 5 T cell receptor beta chains originate from one sample sequenced in a study of cytomegalovirus exposure and HLA in healthy donors. Sequencing was performed with immunoSEQ multiplex PCR; in TCRdb, only in-frame clones are kept and a portion is missing. The table includes roughly 150,000 clones, about 95% detected once. The specimen was PBMCs. The receptors originated from a man aged 18 to 29 in good health and CMV-seropositive.

The V gene is TRBV5-8, the J gene TRBJ1-1; 12 bases align to TRBD1. CDR1 and CDR2 (germline): SGHTS, YDEGEE. The length of the CDR3 is 11 residues. V shed 7 bases, J shed 8 bases, and the junction held 0 bases outside the gene matches. The DNA for the CDR3 is TGTGCCAGCGGGACAGGGGGCGAAGCTTTCTTT. It is translated as CASGTGGEAFF.

The chain combines TRBV10-2 with TRBJ1-5; no clear D. Germline V gene sequence: CDR1 WSHSY, CDR2 SAAADI. This CDR3 is 13 amino acids long. Trimming took 6 bases from V and 4 from J, leaving 10 bases between them. CDR3 region: CASRGRRNQPQHF. As DNA, the CDR3 is TGCGCCAGCAGGGGAAGGAGGAATCAGCCCCAGCATTTT.

The chain employs TRBV2 and TRBJ2-3; 7 bases are shared with TRBD1. V was pared by 8 bases and J by 2 bases, with 10 bases of the junction left unmatched. This CDR3 contains 15 residues. Looked up from germline, CDR1 is SNHLY and CDR2 is FYNNEI. The CDR3 loop is CASLVGTVDTDTQYF. The DNA for the CDR3 is TGTGCCAGCCTCGTTGGGACAGTGGACACAGATACGCAGTATTTT. The full variable domain, with the rest looked up from reference TRBV2 and TRBJ2-3, is EPEVTQTPSHQVTQMGQEVILRCVPISNHLYFYWYRQILGQKVEFLVSFYNNEISEKSEIFDDQFSVERPDGSNFTLKIRSTKLEDSAMYFCASLVGTVDTDTQYFGPGTRLTVL.

The genes are TRBV19 and TRBJ2-7; 9 positions match TRBD2. Per the germline V gene, CDR1 is LNHDA and CDR2 is SQIVND (reference sequence). The length of the CDR3 is 18 residues. V was clipped by 9 bases and J by 1 base; unmatched bases: 19. The chain's CDR3 is CASSRLAVPLSGSYEQYF. In DNA form, the CDR3 reads TGTGCCAGCTCCCGACTAGCGGTTCCCCTCAGCGGGTCCTACGAGCAGTACTTC. Combining the CDR3 with reference TRBV19 and TRBJ2-7 gives the whole variable domain DGGITQSPKYLFRKEGQNVTLSCEQNLNHDAMYWYRQDPGQGLRLIYYSQIVNDFQKGDIAEGYSVSREKKESFPLTVTSAQKNPTAFYLCASSRLAVPLSGSYEQYFGPGTRLTVT.

Turning to this clone: The junction shows a germline mismatch at one end, possibly a read error. V gene TRBV6-1 combines with J gene TRBJ1-1; D unresolved. Germline V gene lookup returns CDR1 MNHNS and CDR2 SASEGT. CDR3 size: 14 residues. The CDR3 region has the DNA TGTGCCAGCAGGGAAGTGGGCATGAACACTGAAGCTTTCTTT. Its protein product is CASREVGMNTEAFF.